Listed below are T cell receptor beta chains from one sample, sequenced in a study of T-cell memory formation after mild COVID-19. Each CDR3 protein gets one entry after TCRdb re-called the 5' RACE reads with MiXCR. The sample includes approximately 500,000 distinct CDR3 sequences, 20% to 30% of them seen just once. The sample was PBMCs or a T cell subset sorted from them (not recorded which). All receptors derive from an adult woman who had mild COVID-19 (a few samples of this study predate the infection). Cell type and time point are not known. CDR3s include the opening cysteine and the closing phenylalanine or tryptophan. A D gene is named only where the DNA matches it firmly. The listing skips clone size in some rows; elsewhere it reads once, few, many or a size class.

TRBV3-1	TRBJ2-1	TRBD2	-	TGTGCCAGCAGCCGGGGGGCTAGCGGGGGGCAGGACAATGAGCAGTTCTTC	CASSRGASGGQDNEQFF
TRBV7-2	TRBJ2-1	-	few	TGTGCCAGCAGCTTTAGTCCAGGGTGGACGGATGAGCAGTTCTTC	CASSFSPGWTDEQFF
TRBV7-6	TRBJ2-2	-	few	TGTGCCAGCAGCTTAGCGGTGTGGGACACCGAACCGAACACCGGGGAGCTGTTTTTT	CASSLAVWDTEPNTGELFF
TRBV19	TRBJ2-3	-	few	TGTGCCAGTAGTCCCCAGCAGGGTAGCACAGATACGCAGTATTTT	CASSPQQGSTDTQYF
TRBV7-2	TRBJ1-6	TRBD1	-	TGTGCCAGCAGCCTCGGGACAGGGTCATCGGCACCCCTCCACTTT	CASSLGTGSSAPLHF
TRBV12-3/TRBV12-4	TRBJ2-1	-	once	TGTGCCAGCAGACGCACAGGACAGAATTACAATGAGCAGTTCTTC	CASRRTGQNYNEQFF
TRBV6-5	TRBJ2-7	TRBD2	few	TGTGCCAGCAGTCAACCGGGACTAGCGGGACTAGGCACCTACGAGCAGTACTTC	CASSQPGLAGLGTYEQYF
TRBV30	TRBJ2-5	TRBD2	-	TGTGCCTGGAGCATGGGACTAGCGGGAGGAAATTCAGAGACCCAGTACTTC	CAWSMGLAGGNSETQYF
TRBV7-3	TRBJ2-4	TRBD2	few	TGTGCCAGCAGCCCGGGAGGGGGCAAAAACATTCAGTACTTC	CASSPGGGKNIQYF
TRBV5-1	TRBJ1-1	TRBD1	-	TGCGCCAGCAGGGACCAGGACAGGGGTGAAGCTTTCTTT	CASRDQDRGEAFF
TRBV4-1	TRBJ2-3	-	few	TGCGCCAGCAGCCAAGATACGCGCAGGACAGATACGCAGTATTTT	CASSQDTRRTDTQYF
TRBV10-3	TRBJ2-7	TRBD2	-	TGTGCCATCTGGGGCGGGAGTGAGCCGGGGGAGCAGTACTTC	CAIWGGSEPGEQYF
TRBV18	TRBJ1-3	-	-	TGTGCCAGCTCACCATCTCAGATAGCTGGAAACACCATATATTTT	CASSPSQIAGNTIYF
TRBV4-1	TRBJ2-7	TRBD2	-	TGCGCCAGCAGCCAAGAGTGGATAGCGGGATCCTCCTACGAGCAGTACTTC	CASSQEWIAGSSYEQYF
TRBV5-1	TRBJ1-4	-	few	TGCGCCAGCAGCTTGGGAGGCCAGAGTGAAAAACTGTTTTTT	CASSLGGQSEKLFF
TRBV3-2	TRBJ2-3	-	-	TGTGCCAGCAGCCAACGAACCTACAGGCCCAACCTGCATCAAGCGGGAGGAGCAGATACGCAGTATTTT	CASSQRTYRPNLHQAGGADTQYF
TRBV7-2	TRBJ1-2	-	-	TGTGCCAGCAGCTCGAAGGAGGGAAACTATGGCTACACCTTC	CASSSKEGNYGYTF
TRBV7-9	TRBJ1-2	-	-	TGTGCCAGCAGCTCGACAGGCTTAGACTATGGCTACACCTTC	CASSSTGLDYGYTF
TRBV5-1	TRBJ2-3	-	few	TGCGCCAGCAGCTTGGCGGTCAGGGGAAGGTCCACAGATACGCAGTATTTT	CASSLAVRGRSTDTQYF
TRBV12-3/TRBV12-4	TRBJ1-6	TRBD1	few	TGTGCCAGCAGTACCAATCCGGGACAGGGACCTTCACCCCTCCACTTT	CASSTNPGQGPSPLHF
TRBV7-9	TRBJ2-1	-	few	TGTGCCAGCAGCTTAGAAGTCAAAATAGCCTACAATGAGCAGTTCTTC	CASSLEVKIAYNEQFF
TRBV7-9	TRBJ2-3	-	few	TGTGCCAGCAGCTTAGTCCGGGACTCCACAGATACGCAGTATTTT	CASSLVRDSTDTQYF
TRBV18	TRBJ2-2	-	-	TGTGCCAGCTCACCAGGGCAGGTCACCGGGGAGCTGTTTTTT	CASSPGQVTGELFF
TRBV10-2	TRBJ1-2	TRBD1	-	TGCGCCAGCAGTGAGGCCGGGACAGGGGATAGGAACTATGGCTACACCTTC	CASSEAGTGDRNYGYTF
TRBV20-1	TRBJ2-7	TRBD1	-	TGCAGTGCAACCCCCCGCGGGACAGGGCTCTACGAGCAGTACTTC	CSATPRGTGLYEQYF
TRBV4-1	TRBJ2-7	-	-	TGCGCCAGCAGCCCTCTGACTCTTAGCTCCTACGAGCAGTACTTC	CASSPLTLSSYEQYF
TRBV15	TRBJ1-5	-	-	TGTGCCACCAGCAGGGACCGCAATCAGCCCCAGCATTTT	CATSRDRNQPQHF
TRBV15	TRBJ1-4	-	-	TGTGCCACCAGCAGAGCGGACAGACTGGGGGAAAAACTGTTTTTT	CATSRADRLGEKLFF
TRBV29-1	TRBJ2-1	-	-	TGCAGCGTATCCGGGGGCTCTGACAATGAGCAGTTCTTC	CSVSGGSDNEQFF
TRBV5-4	TRBJ2-7	-	-	TGTGCCAGCAGCTTAGGGAACGTAGGGGTCTACGAGCAGTACTTC	CASSLGNVGVYEQYF
TRBV12-3/TRBV12-4	TRBJ2-7	TRBD1	few	TGTGCCAGCAGTCCAACCGGGACAGCGAACTACGAGCAGTACTTC	CASSPTGTANYEQYF
TRBV3-1	TRBJ2-3	-	-	TGTGCCAGCAGCCAACACGAGGACACGAGCACAGATACGCAGTATTTT	CASSQHEDTSTDTQYF
TRBV5-1	TRBJ2-2	-	-	TGCGCCAGCAGCTTGTTTGCGGGGTTGAACACCGGGGAGCTGTTTTTT	CASSLFAGLNTGELFF
TRBV29-1	TRBJ2-1	-	-	TGCAGCGTTGGGGGTGCGGCAGCCTACAATGAGCAGTTCTTC	CSVGGAAAYNEQFF
TRBV30	TRBJ1-2	-	-	TGTGCCTGGAGTGACGGGAGGGGCTATGGCTACACCTTC	CAWSDGRGYGYTF
TRBV19	TRBJ2-5	-	-	TGTGCCAGTAGTATCAAGCGTGGAGAGACCCAGTACTTC	CASSIKRGETQYF
TRBV7-2	TRBJ1-4	-	-	TGTGCCAGCAGCCTAGGGGGAGGGGTCGGGGTTGAAAAACTGTTTTTT	CASSLGGGVGVEKLFF
TRBV7-9	TRBJ1-6	TRBD1	-	TGTGCCAGCAGCTTAACAGGGGGCGTGGATTCACCCCTCCACTTT	CASSLTGGVDSPLHF
TRBV5-4	TRBJ2-3	-	few	TGTGCCAGCAGTCCCCGAATCGGGAGATCATCCGATACGCAGTATTTT	CASSPRIGRSSDTQYF
TRBV5-6	TRBJ2-3	-	few	TGTGCCAGCAGCAGACACACAGATACGCAGTATTTT	CASSRHTDTQYF
TRBV10-3	TRBJ1-1	-	-	TGTGCCATCAGTGAGCCCGGGACCTTGAACACTGAAGCTTTCTTT	CAISEPGTLNTEAFF
TRBV29-1	TRBJ2-3	-	few	TGCAGCGCGAAAGGGGTCACAGATACGCAGTATTTT	CSAKGVTDTQYF